The 13 T cell receptor beta chains below all came from one sample that was sequenced in a study of blood T cell repertoires in COVID-19. Generated by immunoSEQ multiplex PCR, the TCRdb table keeps only in-frame clones and is missing some. The profile shows more than 140,000 clones, 88% of them singletons. The specimen sequenced was peripheral blood. These receptors were taken from a woman aged 55-70 years with acute or convalescent COVID-19.

As concerns this clone: A junction end diverges from the germline sequence, so it may reflect a read error. The rearrangement joins TRBV9 to TRBJ1-1, with D uncertain. This CDR3 region has 13 residues. The germline V gene has CDR1 SGDLS and CDR2 YYNGEE. In DNA form, the CDR3 reads TGTGCCAGCAGCTTAACGGGGAACTCTGAAGCTTTCTTT. This gives the protein CASSLTGNSEAFF.

The chain recombines TRBV2 with TRBJ2-2; TRBD2 matches at 10 bases. CDR1 and CDR2 from the germline V gene are SNHLY and FYNNEI. This CDR3 contains 16 residues. J was trimmed by 4 bases and V by 6 bases; bases with no gene match: 8. The CDR3 nucleotides read TGTGCCAGCAGCCCTACGCCTAGCGGGGGCACCGGGGAGCTGTTTTTT. Encoded protein: CASSPTPSGGTGELFF. The full variable domain, in which reference TRBV2 and TRBJ2-2 provide the parts outside the CDR3, is EPEVTQTPSHQVTQMGQEVILRCVPISNHLYFYWYRQILGQKVEFLVSFYNNEISEKSEIFDDQFSVERPDGSNFTLKIRSTKLEDSAMYFCASSPTPSGGTGELFFGEGSRLTVL.

The chain has TRBV27 and TRBJ1-5; D is unresolved. CDR1 is MNHEY and CDR2 is SMNVEV in the germline V gene (reference sequence). The CDR3 contains 13 residues. The ends were cut back, 6 bases at V and 6 bases at J, with 12 bases in the middle. The CDR3 reads CASRSQAAQPQHF. As DNA, the CDR3 is TGTGCCAGCAGGTCCCAGGCAGCTCAGCCCCAGCATTTT.

The chain combines TRBV6-5 with TRBJ1-6, with a possible D match to TRBD1 (5 bases). The CDR3 sequence is 15 residues long. V lost 0 bases and J lost 7, with 10 bases in between. Germline values: CDR1 MNHEY, CDR2 SVGAGI. In nucleotides, the CDR3 is TGTGCCAGCAGTTACTCCGTACCAGGGAATTCACCCCTCCACTTT. Its protein is CASSYSVPGNSPLHF.

The chain joins TRBV9 to TRBJ1-2, with D possibly TRBD1 on 6 matching bases. V was shortened by 4 bases and J by 3 bases, with 13 bases between the two germline ends. Germline loops: CDR1 SGDLS, CDR2 YYNGEE. There are 14 residues in the CDR3. The CDR3 is CASSQGGDDYGYTF. The DNA for the CDR3 is TGTGCCAGCAGCCAAGGGGGGGACGACTATGGCTACACCTTC. The full variable domain, in which reference TRBV9 and TRBJ1-2 provide the parts outside the CDR3, is DSGVTQTPKHLITATGQRVTLRCSPRSGDLSVYWYQQSLDQGLQFLIQYYNGEERAKGNILERFSAQQFPDLHSELNLSSLELGDSALYFCASSQGGDDYGYTFGSGTRLTVV.

This sequence joins TRBV13 and TRBJ1-2; 9 nucleotides agree with TRBD1. The CDR3 totals 16 residues. Germline values: CDR1 PRHDT, CDR2 FYEKMQ (reference sequence). Germline trimming cut 6 bases from V and 0 bases from J; bases unmatched to any gene: 8. CDR3 residues: CASSPPNRGPNYGYTF. CDR3 in DNA: TGTGCCAGCAGTCCCCCCAACAGGGGGCCTAACTATGGCTACACCTTC.

The V and J genes are TRBV25-1 and TRBJ1-2; 7 bases map to TRBD1. This CDR3 spans 17 amino acids. Germline V gene sequence: CDR1 MGHDK, CDR2 SYGVNS. Unmatched junction bases numbered 18, after V lost 6 bases and J lost 5 bases. CDR3 protein: CASRPRGAGIIGYGYTF. The CDR3 nucleotides read TGTGCCAGCAGGCCCAGGGGGGCAGGGATAATAGGGTATGGCTACACCTTC.

The chain employs TRBV4-3 and TRBJ1-1; 9 nucleotides line up with TRBD1. This CDR3 contains 16 residues. The germline V gene encodes CDR1 LGHNA and CDR2 YSLEER. The V and J ends lost 0 bases and 10 bases, in that order; junction bases with no gene match: 12. The chain's CDR3 is CASSQDLWDRATTAFF. CDR3 in DNA: TGCGCCAGCAGCCAAGATTTATGGGACAGGGCAACGACAGCTTTCTTT.

CDR3 sequence reads: CASSQTLASGPGGTF. The CDR3 DNA reads as TGTGCCAGCAGCCAAACATTAGCCAGTGGACCAGGGGGCACCTTC. The chain uses TRBV4-2 and TRBJ1-2; TRBD1 matches at 7 bases. Per the germline V gene, CDR1 is LGHNA and CDR2 is YNFKEQ. J lost 13 bases, V lost 2 bases, and 16 bases had no gene match. The CDR3 covers 15 residues.

V and J are TRBV6-5 and TRBJ2-7, with 9 bases fitting TRBD1. V was pared by 6 bases and J by 5 bases, with 8 bases of the junction left unmatched. Germline CDR1 MNHEY, CDR2 SVGAGI. CDR3 length: 14 residues. The CDR3 loop reads CASRGTGRRNEQYF. CDR3 in DNA: TGTGCCAGCAGAGGGACAGGGAGGAGAAACGAGCAGTACTTC.

The chain couples TRBV6-6 to TRBJ1-2, with D possibly matching TRBD1 (6 bases). Trimming removed 7 bases from V and 1 base from J, with 13 bases in between. Looked up from germline, CDR1 is MNHNY and CDR2 is SVGAGI (reference sequence). This CDR3 is built from 14 residues. CDR3 in DNA: TGTGCCAGCATAGAAGGACAGCATAACTATGGCTACACCTTC. Its translation is CASIEGQHNYGYTF.

This clone was detected only once. The chain is built from TRBV6-5 and TRBJ2-5, with a weak D call TRBD1 (5 bases). Germline assignment: CDR1 MNHEY and CDR2 SVGAGI. CDR3 length equals 13 residues. V dropped 8 bases and J dropped 1 base, with 11 bases sitting between them. The CDR3 DNA follows: TGTGCCAGCGCCCCCAGGGTCCAAGAGACCCAGTACTTC. Amino acids: CASAPRVQETQYF.

This clone came up once. The genes are TRBV28 and TRBJ1-1; D gene unclear. Germline CDR1 and CDR2: MDHEN and SYDVKM. The CDR3 loop spans 14 amino acids. V shed 1 base and J shed 5 bases, with 11 bases lying between them. CDR3 sequence (DNA): TGTGCCAGCAGTTTATCCCAACCGAGGACTGAAGCTTTCTTT. Residues: CASSLSQPRTEAFF.